This is a list of T cell receptor beta chains from one sample in a study of T cell repertoires in cytomegalovirus infection. MiXCR, applied by TCRdb to the reads, yields one record per CDR3 protein. The table has roughly 640,000 distinct CDR3 sequences, approximately 25% seen once; the top ten hold around 8%. The specimen was CD8+ T cells from PBMCs. The receptor set was obtained from a human donor in good health (CMV status not recorded). Some clones in this sample may be carry-over from other donors' samples. CDR3s include the opening cysteine and the closing phenylalanine or tryptophan.

J gene: TRBJ2-5
V gene: TRBV6-2/TRBV6-3
CDR3 protein: CASTTGGGQETQYF

J gene: TRBJ1-1
V gene: TRBV4-3
CDR3 protein: CASSQVQGEEAFF

J gene: TRBJ1-5
V gene: TRBV4-2
CDR3 protein: CASSQTEGSQPQHF

J gene: TRBJ1-1
V gene: TRBV14
CDR3 protein: CASSHYSVGEAFF

J gene: TRBJ2-2
V gene: TRBV9
CDR3 protein: CASSAPLTRANTGELFF

J gene: TRBJ2-1
V gene: TRBV19
CDR3 protein: CASSTSGGRNEQFF

J gene: TRBJ1-5
V gene: TRBV19
CDR3 protein: CASSIREMNQPQHF

J gene: TRBJ2-7
V gene: TRBV7-9
CDR3 protein: CASSLSRESYEQYF

J gene: TRBJ2-7
V gene: TRBV7-2
CDR3 protein: CASSVDEALQPYEQYF

J gene: TRBJ2-1
V gene: TRBV14
CDR3 protein: CASSQAGQGVYNEQFF